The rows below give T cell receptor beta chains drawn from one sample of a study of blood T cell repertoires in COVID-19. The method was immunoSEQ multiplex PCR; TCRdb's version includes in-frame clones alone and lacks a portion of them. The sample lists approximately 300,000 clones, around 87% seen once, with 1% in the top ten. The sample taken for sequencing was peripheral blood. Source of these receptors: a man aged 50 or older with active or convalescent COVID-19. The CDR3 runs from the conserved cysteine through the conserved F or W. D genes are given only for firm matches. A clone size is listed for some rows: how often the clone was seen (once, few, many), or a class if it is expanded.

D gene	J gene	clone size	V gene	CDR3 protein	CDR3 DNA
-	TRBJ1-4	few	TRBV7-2	CASARLGEDEKLFF	TGTGCCAGCGCTCGGTTAGGGGAAGATGAAAAACTGTTTTTT
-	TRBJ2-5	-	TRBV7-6	CASSLGGTGQETQYF	TGTGCCAGCAGCTTAGGGGGCACAGGGCAAGAGACCCAGTACTTC
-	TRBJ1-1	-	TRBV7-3	CASSSGGQREAFF	TGTGCCAGCAGCTCCGGAGGACAGCGTGAAGCTTTCTTT
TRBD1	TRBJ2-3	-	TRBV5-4	CASSFGRDRVTDTQYF	TGTGCCAGCAGCTTCGGCCGGGACAGGGTAACGGATACGCAGTATTTT
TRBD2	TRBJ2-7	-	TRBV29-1	CSVGGLAGSGYEQYF	TGCAGCGTTGGGGGACTAGCGGGATCCGGGTACGAGCAGTACTTC
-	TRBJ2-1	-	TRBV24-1	CATSDRQGRGYNEQFF	TGTGCCACCAGTGATAGGCAGGGAAGGGGATACAATGAGCAGTTCTTC
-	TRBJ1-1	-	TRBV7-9	CASSSSDRWNTEAFF	TGTGCCAGCAGCAGTAGCGACAGGTGGAACACTGAAGCTTTCTTT
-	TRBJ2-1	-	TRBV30	CAWSTGQSEQFF	TGTGCCTGGAGTACAGGGCAGTCCGAGCAGTTCTTC
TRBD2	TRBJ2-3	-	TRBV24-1	CATSPSGTSGRIGDTQYF	TGTGCCACCAGTCCATCCGGGACTAGCGGGAGGATAGGAGATACGCAGTATTTT
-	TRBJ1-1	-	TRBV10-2	CASRIDSYTEAFF	TGCGCCAGCAGAATTGACAGTTACACTGAAGCTTTCTTT
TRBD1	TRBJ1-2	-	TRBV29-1	CSVSTGAYYGYTF	TGCAGCGTCTCGACAGGGGCCTACTATGGCTACACCTTC
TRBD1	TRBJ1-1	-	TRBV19	CASSIANLQGANTEAFF	TGTGCCAGTAGTATAGCAAACCTTCAGGGGGCAAACACTGAAGCTTTCTTT
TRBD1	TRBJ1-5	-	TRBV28	CASSLGTGHQPQHF	TGTGCCAGCAGTTTAGGGACAGGTCATCAGCCCCAGCATTTT
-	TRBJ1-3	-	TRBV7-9	CASSSERGQYRISGNTIYF	TGTGCCAGCAGCTCCGAGCGGGGGCAGTATCGGATCTCTGGAAACACCATATATTTT
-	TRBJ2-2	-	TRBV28	CASSLDAGPGELFF	TGTGCCAGCAGTTTAGATGCGGGCCCCGGGGAGCTGTTTTTT